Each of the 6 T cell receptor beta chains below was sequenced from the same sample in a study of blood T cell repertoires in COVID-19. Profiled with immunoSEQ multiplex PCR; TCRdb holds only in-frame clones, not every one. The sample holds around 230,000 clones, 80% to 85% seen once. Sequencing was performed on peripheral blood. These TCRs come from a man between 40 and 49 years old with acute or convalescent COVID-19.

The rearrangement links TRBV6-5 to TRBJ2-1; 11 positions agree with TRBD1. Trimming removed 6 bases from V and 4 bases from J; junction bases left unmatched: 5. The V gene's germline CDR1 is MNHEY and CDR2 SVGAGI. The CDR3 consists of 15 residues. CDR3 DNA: TGTGCCAGCAGGGCGGACAGGGGGCTTTACAATGAGCAGTTCTTC. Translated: CASRADRGLYNEQFF.

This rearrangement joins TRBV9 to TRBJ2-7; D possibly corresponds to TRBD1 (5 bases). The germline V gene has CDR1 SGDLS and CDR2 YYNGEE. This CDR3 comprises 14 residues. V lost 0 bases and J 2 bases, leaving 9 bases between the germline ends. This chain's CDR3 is CASSVGGFTYEQYF. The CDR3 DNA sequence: TGTGCCAGCAGCGTAGGGGGCTTTACCTACGAGCAGTACTTC.

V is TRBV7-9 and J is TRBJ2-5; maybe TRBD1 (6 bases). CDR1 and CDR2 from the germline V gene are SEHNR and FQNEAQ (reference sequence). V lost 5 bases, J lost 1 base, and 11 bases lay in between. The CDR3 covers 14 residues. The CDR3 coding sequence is TGTGCCAGCAGCATCGGACAGATCCAAGAGACCCAGTACTTC. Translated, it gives CASSIGQIQETQYF.

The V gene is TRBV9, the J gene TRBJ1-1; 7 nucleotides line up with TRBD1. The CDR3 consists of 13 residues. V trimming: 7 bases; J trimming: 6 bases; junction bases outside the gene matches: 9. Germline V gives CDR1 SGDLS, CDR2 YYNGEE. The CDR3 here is CASAGGQVAEAFF. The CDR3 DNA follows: TGTGCCAGCGCAGGGGGTCAGGTAGCTGAAGCTTTCTTT.

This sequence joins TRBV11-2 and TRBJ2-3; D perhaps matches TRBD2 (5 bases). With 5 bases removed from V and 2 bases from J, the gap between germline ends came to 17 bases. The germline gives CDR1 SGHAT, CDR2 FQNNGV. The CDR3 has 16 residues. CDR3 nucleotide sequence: TGTGCCAGCAGCCACCTCTGGGGAGCCACCACAGATACGCAGTATTTT. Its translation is CASSHLWGATTDTQYF.

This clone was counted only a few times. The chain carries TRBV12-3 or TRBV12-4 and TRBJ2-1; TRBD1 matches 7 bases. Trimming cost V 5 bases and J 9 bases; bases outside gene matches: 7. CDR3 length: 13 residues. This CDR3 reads CASSPGTASEQFF. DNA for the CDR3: TGTGCCAGCAGTCCCGGGACAGCAAGTGAGCAGTTCTTC.